The 11 T cell receptor beta chains below all came from one sample that was sequenced in a study of cytomegalovirus exposure and HLA in healthy donors. PCR involved 60 Vbeta and 13 Jbeta primers. The table came from immunoSEQ multiplex PCR; TCRdb's copy has only in-frame clones and leaves some out. The table has nearly 95,000 clones, 75% to 80% seen once; the top ten hold 3.5% to 4%. The specimen was PBMCs. Receptors were obtained from a woman in her forties in good health and CMV-seronegative.

This clone has only one observation. V gene TRBV2 combines with J gene TRBJ1-4; 8 bases line up with TRBD1. The ends lost 8 bases at V and 4 bases at J; junction bases unmatched: 9. This CDR3 has 15 amino acids. Germline CDR1 is SNHLY and CDR2 is FYNNEI. CDR3 amino acids: CASSGQGVGNEKLFF. DNA for the CDR3: TGTGCCAGCTCCGGACAGGGAGTAGGTAATGAAAAACTGTTTTTT.

The rearrangement joins TRBV5-1 to TRBJ2-3, with 8 bases that match TRBD2. Trimming cost V 4 bases and J 2 bases; bases outside gene matches: 6. There are 15 residues in the CDR3. Germline V gene sequence: CDR1 SGHRS, CDR2 YFSETQ. CDR3 sequence (DNA): TGCGCCAGCAGCCGGGAGGGGGGCCCCACAGATACGCAGTATTTT. Translation gives CASSREGGPTDTQYF.

CDR3 protein: CASSLEASGSYNEQFF. CDR3 bases: TGTGCCAGCAGCTTAGAGGCGTCAGGGTCCTACAATGAGCAGTTCTTC. This chain uses TRBV13 with TRBJ2-1, with D possibly being TRBD1 (5 bases). The CDR3 loop spans 16 amino acids. Trimming removed 1 base from V and 1 base from J, with 11 bases in between. CDR1 PRHDT and CDR2 FYEKMQ come from the germline V gene (reference sequence).

This rearrangement joins TRBV29-1 to TRBJ1-1, with D uncertain. Germline CDR1 reads SQVTM; CDR2 reads ANQGSEA. The CDR3 length is 11 residues. With 4 bases removed from V and 3 bases from J, the gap between germline ends came to 6 bases. The DNA of the CDR3 is TGCAGCGTTGCGCGAGACACTGAAGCTTTCTTT. This gives the protein CSVARDTEAFF.

The chain links TRBV19 to TRBJ1-5; maybe TRBD1 (5 bases). Germline V gene lookup returns CDR1 LNHDA and CDR2 SQIVND (reference sequence). CDR3 size: 13 residues. V lost 6 bases to trimming and J lost 5 bases, with 11 bases between them. The CDR3 loop is CASSPQVHQPQHF. DNA for the CDR3: TGTGCCAGTAGCCCACAGGTCCATCAGCCCCAGCATTTT.

This clone was seen a few times. The J gene is TRBJ2-1, the V gene TRBV2, with TRBD2 matching over 10 bases. V shed 4 bases, J shed 6 bases, and the junction held 9 bases outside the gene matches. Germline V gene data show CDR1 as SNHLY and CDR2 as FYNNEI. The CDR3 runs to 16 residues. CDR3 protein: CASSGASGGLVNEQFF. CDR3 coding DNA: TGTGCCAGCAGTGGGGCTAGCGGGGGCCTCGTCAATGAGCAGTTCTTC.

This clone appeared once. The rearrangement joins TRBV10-3 to TRBJ1-6, with TRBD1 matching 8 bases. Germline CDR1 is ENHRY and CDR2 is SYGVKD. The junction had 7 bases not matched to a gene; V was cut back by 5 bases and J by 10 bases. The CDR3 runs 14 residues. CDR3 nucleotides: TGTGCCATCAGTCGGACAGGGAGGGACTCACCCCTCCACTTT. Protein sequence: CAISRTGRDSPLHF.

The gene calls are TRBV30 and TRBJ2-5, with TRBD2 identical over 9 bases. CDR3 length: 12 amino acids. V dropped 1 base and J dropped 7; count of bases not matched to a gene: 1. The germline CDR1 and CDR2 sequences are GTSNPN and SVGIG (reference sequence). The CDR3 protein is CAWSGRGGTQYF. CDR3 nucleotides: TGTGCCTGGAGTGGGCGGGGGGGGACCCAGTACTTC.

The V and J genes are TRBV11-2 and TRBJ2-5, with a tentative D call TRBD2 (6 bases). Germline CDR1 is SGHAT and CDR2 is FQNNGV. The CDR3 has 15 amino acids. With 6 bases removed from V and 5 bases from J, the gap between germline ends came to 19 bases. CDR3 DNA sequence: TGTGCCAGCAGGACTCTACGGAGGGGAGTGGAGACCCAGTACTTC. It codes for CASRTLRRGVETQYF. Full variable domain (remainder filled in from reference TRBV11-2 and TRBJ2-5): EAGVAQSPRYKIIEKRQSVAFWCNPISGHATLYWYQQILGQGPKLLIQFQNNGVVDDSQLPKDRFSAERLKGVDSTLKIQPAKLEDSAVYLCASRTLRRGVETQYFGPGTRLLVL.

The rearrangement links TRBV2 to TRBJ2-3, with D uncertain. The germline CDR1 and CDR2 sequences are SNHLY and FYNNEI. Trimming took 6 bases from V and 6 from J, leaving 10 bases between them. The CDR3 has 12 residues. CDR3 region: CASRPEVDTQYF. DNA of the CDR3: TGTGCCAGCAGACCAGAAGTGGATACGCAGTATTTT. The full variable domain, its missing parts supplied by reference TRBV2 and TRBJ2-3, is EPEVTQTPSHQVTQMGQEVILRCVPISNHLYFYWYRQILGQKVEFLVSFYNNEISEKSEIFDDQFSVERPDGSNFTLKIRSTKLEDSAMYFCASRPEVDTQYFGPGTRLTVL.

This clone was seen only a few times. CDR3 amino acids: CASSFNFLLRDFYYGELFF. The CDR3 DNA reads TGTGCCAGCAGCTTCAATTTCCTTCTCCGGGACTTTTACTACGGGGAGCTGTTTTTT. The chain recombines TRBV7-8 with TRBJ2-2; D is perhaps TRBD2 (6 bases). Germline-derived CDR1 and CDR2 are SGHVS and FQNEAQ. The V gene lost 3 bases and the J gene lost 7 bases, with 27 bases spanning the gap. The CDR3 totals 19 residues.